These 5 T cell receptor beta chains were sequenced from one sample in a study of molecular identifiers for immune sequencing clone quantification. TCRdb redid the calling of the PCR reads with MiXCR, one entry per CDR3 protein. This sample has under 600,000 distinct CDR3 sequences, with about 21% found just once. Specimen: naive CD8+ T cells from blood, with Jurkat cell RNA spiked in. The subset here: FACS-sorted CD8+CD4-CCR7+CD45RA+ naive T cells. All receptors derive from a human donor in good health. Some libraries in this study had Jurkat cell RNA spiked in.

This clonotype was seen repeatedly, ten times or more. CDR3 sequence: CASSDRDRDYEQYF. The CDR3 region has the DNA TGTGCCAGCAGCGACCGGGACAGAGACTACGAGCAGTACTTC. The rearrangement uses TRBV7-9 and TRBJ2-7; 7 bases are a match to TRBD1. J was trimmed by 3 bases and V by 5 bases; bases with no gene match: 7. CDR1 is SEHNR and CDR2 is FQNEAQ in the germline V gene (reference sequence). This CDR3 is built from 14 residues.

The V gene is TRBV7-9, the J gene TRBJ2-6, with 15 positions matching TRBD2. This CDR3 comprises 17 residues. J was trimmed by 3 bases and V by 3 bases; bases with no gene match: 0. Per the germline V gene, CDR1 is SEHNR and CDR2 is FQNEAQ (reference sequence). The CDR3 nucleotides read TGTGCCAGCAGCTTGGGACTAGCGGGAGGTGGGGCCAACGTCCTGACTTTC. Its translation: CASSLGLAGGGANVLTF.

Regarding this clonotype: With a much larger clone just one base away, this may be a read error. The chain joins TRBV7-9 to TRBJ1-1, with D possibly TRBD1 on 5 matching bases. This CDR3 has 13 amino acids. Looked up from germline, CDR1 is SEHNR and CDR2 is FQNEAQ (reference sequence). Trimming cost V 5 bases and J 13 bases, with 20 bases left between them. In DNA form, the CDR3 reads TGTGCCAGCAGCCCTACGATGCCGGGGGATGATTTCTTT. Translated: CASSPTMPGDDFF.

V gene TRBV4-3 combines with J gene TRBJ2-5; 8 bases map to TRBD1. Germline CDR1 LGHNA, CDR2 YSLEER. CDR3 length: 19 residues. V was pared by 0 bases and J by 0 bases, with 12 bases of the junction left unmatched. CDR3 sequence reads: CASSQDLKRTGIDQETQYF. The CDR3 region has the DNA TGCGCCAGCAGCCAAGACCTAAAGAGGACAGGGATCGACCAAGAGACCCAGTACTTC.

This rearrangement joins TRBV7-2 to TRBJ2-3; 8 nucleotides agree with TRBD1. J gave up 6 bases and V 4 bases, and 9 bases lay outside the gene matches. Germline V gene data show CDR1 as SGHTA and CDR2 as FQGNSA. The CDR3 totals 15 residues. The CDR3 DNA is TGTGCCAGCAGCTCGCCGACAGGGGTTGAGGATACGCAGTATTTT. Residues: CASSSPTGVEDTQYF.